This is a list of T cell receptor beta chains from one sample in a study of Ad26.COV2.S vaccination and SARS-CoV-2 variants. This table comes from immunoSEQ multiplex PCR, and its TCRdb copy is limited to in-frame clones, with some not included. In the table there are about 420,000 clones, 88% of which are singletons. Here the sequenced sample was peripheral blood, taken in a trial of Ad26.COV2.S vaccine versus placebo. The origin of the receptors is a person aged 18-65 years who received the Ad26.COV2.S COVID-19 vaccine or a placebo. Both conserved end residues are part of each CDR3. Fields, in order: V gene, clone size, D gene, J gene, CDR3 DNA, CDR3 protein. The D gene is left open where the match is weak. Some rows mark clone size as missing; the rest say once, few, many or name a class of expanded clone.

TRBV5-1	.	.	TRBJ2-7	TGCGCCAGCAGCTTGGTCGGTGGCAGTTCGGCAGGGGAGTACTTC	CASSLVGGSSAGEYF
TRBV7-9	.	TRBD2	TRBJ2-7	TGTGCCAGCAGCTTCGCCGGGACTATTTCGACCGAGCAGTACTTC	CASSFAGTISTEQYF
TRBV6-6	.	.	TRBJ2-3	TGTGCCAGCAGTTATCAGGGCACAGATACGCAGTATTTT	CASSYQGTDTQYF
TRBV29-1	.	.	TRBJ2-1	TGCAGCGTGGAGGGACGGGGGAATGAGCAGTTCTTC	CSVEGRGNEQFF
TRBV28	.	.	TRBJ1-5	TGTGCCAGCAGTGTCAGGGACGGCAATCAGCCCCAGCATTTT	CASSVRDGNQPQHF
TRBV4-1	.	.	TRBJ2-7	TGCGCCAGCAGCCAAATTCTTCACAGGGACTCCTACGAGCAGTACTTC	CASSQILHRDSYEQYF
TRBV4-1	.	.	TRBJ1-1	TGCGCCAGCAGCCATGATGAGAGGGTCTCCACTGAAGCTTTCTTT	CASSHDERVSTEAFF
TRBV5-1	.	TRBD1	TRBJ1-2	TGCGCCAGCAGCTTGGGGGACAGGGGAATAGAAGGCTACACCTTC	CASSLGDRGIEGYTF
TRBV18	.	.	TRBJ1-1	TGTGCCAGCTCGTTGGTTAGGGCTGAAGCTTTCTTT	CASSLVRAEAFF
TRBV3-1/TRBV3-2	.	TRBD1	TRBJ2-7	TGTGCCAGCAGCCAAGGATGGACAGGGTCCGAGCAGTACTTC	CASSQGWTGSEQYF
TRBV19	.	.	TRBJ2-4	TGTGCCAGTAGTACGCGGGACAGTAGAGCCAAAAACATTCAGTACTTC	CASSTRDSRAKNIQYF
TRBV9	.	.	TRBJ2-4	TGTGCCAGCAGCCCTTCGGCCGAGCGGGCCCGAAACATTCAGTACTTC	CASSPSAERARNIQYF
TRBV6-5	.	.	TRBJ1-4	TGTGCCAGCAGTTACGCGAGTGGGGCAACTAATGAAAAACTGTTTTTT	CASSYASGATNEKLFF
TRBV11-2	.	TRBD1	TRBJ2-7	TGTGCCAGCAGCCGCACCGGGACAGGGGACGAGCAGTACTTC	CASSRTGTGDEQYF
TRBV6-6	.	.	TRBJ2-5	TGTGCCAGCAGTTACCGGGGCCCTACCCGGGGAGAGACCCAGTACTTC	CASSYRGPTRGETQYF
TRBV6-1	.	.	TRBJ2-2	TGTGCCAGCAGTGAAGCGGGGGTAAACAGGGCCACCGGGGAGCTGTTTTTT	CASSEAGVNRATGELFF
TRBV6-2/TRBV6-3	.	TRBD2	TRBJ2-7	TGTGCCAGCAGTACGGGGAGGGACTACGAGCAATACTTC	CASSTGRDYEQYF
TRBV7-6	.	.	TRBJ2-1	TGTGCCAGCAGCCTCATTTTGTGGTCGGCCCCCACGGCTAATGAGCAGTTCTTC	CASSLILWSAPTANEQFF
TRBV10-3	.	.	TRBJ2-1	TGTGCCATCGGGCGGGACTGGGGCAATGAGCAGTTCTTC	CAIGRDWGNEQFF
TRBV7-2	.	TRBD2	TRBJ2-3	TGTGCCAGCAGCAGGACTAGCGGGGGCGGGGATACGCAGTATTTT	CASSRTSGGGDTQYF
TRBV18	once	.	TRBJ2-2	TGTGCCAGCTCGCTGACAGGATTTTCCGGGGAGCTGTTTTTT	CASSLTGFSGELFF
TRBV9	.	.	TRBJ1-4	TGTGCCAGCAGCGTAGAAGAAAGCCGTCGGGAAAAACTGTTTTTT	CASSVEESRREKLFF
TRBV28	.	.	TRBJ2-2	TGTGCCAGCAGCCCTATTACACAGACGAACACCGGGGAGCTGTTTTTT	CASSPITQTNTGELFF
TRBV6-5	.	.	TRBJ1-2	TGTGCCACCGCAAGACCGGAGTCTAACTATGGCTACACCTTC	CATARPESNYGYTF
TRBV5-1	.	.	TRBJ1-6	TGCGCCAGCAGCTCCAGACAGGACTCCTATAATTCACCCCTCCACTTT	CASSSRQDSYNSPLHF
TRBV12-5	once	.	TRBJ2-3	TGTGCTAGTGGTTTGGGGACGTCCCCGGGTACGCAGTATTTT	CASGLGTSPGTQYF
TRBV10-3	once	TRBD1	TRBJ1-1	TGTGCCATCAGTGAGTCAGCAGGGGGCTCGAACACTGAAGCTTTCTTT	CAISESAGGSNTEAFF
TRBV7-2	.	.	TRBJ2-5	TGTGCCAGCAGCTTATCCTGGGGGGACCAAGAGACCCAGTACTTC	CASSLSWGDQETQYF